This T cell receptor beta chain is from a study of OX40 agonist ivuxolimab in advanced cancers. The table lists this clone with a few counts. Sequencing was performed with immunoSEQ multiplex PCR; in TCRdb, only in-frame clones are kept and a portion is missing. The table lists about 12,000 clones, roughly 84% of them singletons. V shed 1 base and J 6 bases; nucleotides not matched to a gene: 6. CDR3 length: 15 amino acids. CDR1 is SGHVS and CDR2 is FNYEAQ in the germline V gene. The chain joins TRBV7-6 to TRBJ2-1; 7 bases are a match to TRBD2. The sequence derives from an adult with an advanced solid tumor such as melanoma, head and neck, liver or kidney cancer. The specimen comprised CD4+ or CD8+ T cells sorted from blood, sampled in a trial of the OX40 agonist ivuxolimab. This CDR3 is CASSLGAGVVNEQFF. The CDR3 nucleotides read TGTGCCAGCAGCTTAGGGGCGGGAGTTGTCAATGAGCAGTTCTTC.